The sequence of this TCR beta chain was determined in a study of T cells in Graves' hyperthyroidism and ophthalmopathy. Study-wide findings and caveats: A model of 13 V-J pairs discriminated ophthalmopathy from stable hyperthyroidism. Clonotypes that were expanded in thyroid above 0.001 mostly appeared in blood too.

RNA transcripts were the template for amplifying TCR beta CDR3 regions. First-round RT-PCR of the TCR CDR3 relied on the HTBI primer set. TCRdb re-called the multiplex PCR reads with MiXCR, one entry per CDR3 protein. The sample has more than 350,000 distinct CDR3 sequences; roughly 15% are singletons. This CDR3 spans 17 amino acids. From germline, CDR1 is MNHEY and CDR2 SVGAGI. Trimming at V came to 2 bases and at J to 2 bases, leaving 4 bases not matched to a gene. About this clonotype itself: As yet, its antigen is unknown.

With a duration under 2 months, the hyperthyroidism was newly diagnosed in patients aged 18 to 65. The sample comprised blood. V gene TRBV6-5 combines with J gene TRBJ2-6; TRBD1 aligns across 9 bases. The clonotype comes from a young woman with Graves' hyperthyroidism that later progressed to Graves' ophthalmopathy. The CDR3 bases are TGTGCCAGCAGTTACCCGACAGGGGGGACTGGGGCCAACGTCCTGACTTTC. It codes for CASSYPTGGTGANVLTF.